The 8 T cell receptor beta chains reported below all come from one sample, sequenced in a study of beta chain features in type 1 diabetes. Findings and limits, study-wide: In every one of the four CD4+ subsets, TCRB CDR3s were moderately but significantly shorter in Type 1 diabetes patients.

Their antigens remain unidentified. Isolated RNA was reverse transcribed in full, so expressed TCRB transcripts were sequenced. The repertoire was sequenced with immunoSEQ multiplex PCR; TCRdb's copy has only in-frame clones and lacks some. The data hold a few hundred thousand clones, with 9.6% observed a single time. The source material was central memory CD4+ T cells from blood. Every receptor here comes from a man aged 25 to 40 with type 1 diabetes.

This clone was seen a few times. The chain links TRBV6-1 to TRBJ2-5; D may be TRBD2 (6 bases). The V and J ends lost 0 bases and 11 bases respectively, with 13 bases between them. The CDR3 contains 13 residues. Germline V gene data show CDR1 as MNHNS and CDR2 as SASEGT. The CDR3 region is CASSEARPGEQYF. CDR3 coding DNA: TGTGCCAGCAGTGAAGCGCGGCCGGGGGAGCAGTACTTC.

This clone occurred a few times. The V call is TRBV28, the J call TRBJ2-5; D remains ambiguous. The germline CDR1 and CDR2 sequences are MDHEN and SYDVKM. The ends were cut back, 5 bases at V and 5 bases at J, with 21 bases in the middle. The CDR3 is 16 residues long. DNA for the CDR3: TGTGCCAGCAGTCTCCGCCGGGTCGTCGTCGGGGAGACCCAGTACTTC. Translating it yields CASSLRRVVVGETQYF.

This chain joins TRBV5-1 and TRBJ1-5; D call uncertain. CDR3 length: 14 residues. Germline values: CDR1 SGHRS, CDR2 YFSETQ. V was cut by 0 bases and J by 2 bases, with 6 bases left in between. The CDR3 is CASSLVGGNQPQHF. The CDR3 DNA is TGCGCCAGCAGCTTGGTCGGCGGCAATCAGCCCCAGCATTTT. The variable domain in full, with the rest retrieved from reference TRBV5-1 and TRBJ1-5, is KAGVTQTPRYLIKTRGQQVTLSCSPISGHRSVSWYQQTPGQGLQFLFEYFSETQRNKGNFPGRFSGRQFSNSRSEMNVSTLELGDSALYLCASSLVGGNQPQHFGDGTRLSIL.

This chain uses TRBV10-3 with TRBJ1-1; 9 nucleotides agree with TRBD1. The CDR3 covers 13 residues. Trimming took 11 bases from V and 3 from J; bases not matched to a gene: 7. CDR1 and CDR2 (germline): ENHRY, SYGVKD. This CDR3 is CAANRGLDTEAFF. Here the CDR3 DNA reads TGTGCCGCCAACAGGGGGCTGGACACTGAAGCTTTCTTT.

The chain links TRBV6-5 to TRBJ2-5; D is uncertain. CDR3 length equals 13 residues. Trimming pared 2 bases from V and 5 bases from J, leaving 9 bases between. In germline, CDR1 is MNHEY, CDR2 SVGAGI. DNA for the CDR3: TGTGCCAGCAGTTACAGGGTAGACGAGACCCAGTACTTC. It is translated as CASSYRVDETQYF.

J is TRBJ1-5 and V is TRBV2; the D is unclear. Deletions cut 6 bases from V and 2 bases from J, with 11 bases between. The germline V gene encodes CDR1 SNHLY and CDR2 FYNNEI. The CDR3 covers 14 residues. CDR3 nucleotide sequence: TGTGCCAGCAGGAGAGAGGTGGGCAATCAGCCCCAGCATTTT. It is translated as CASRREVGNQPQHF.

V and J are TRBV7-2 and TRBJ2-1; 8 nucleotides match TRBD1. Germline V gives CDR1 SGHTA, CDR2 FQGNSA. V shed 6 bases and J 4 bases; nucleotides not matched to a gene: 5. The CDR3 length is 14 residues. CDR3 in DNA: TGTGCCAGCAGGAGGACAGGGCCTTACAATGAGCAGTTCTTC. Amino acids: CASRRTGPYNEQFF.

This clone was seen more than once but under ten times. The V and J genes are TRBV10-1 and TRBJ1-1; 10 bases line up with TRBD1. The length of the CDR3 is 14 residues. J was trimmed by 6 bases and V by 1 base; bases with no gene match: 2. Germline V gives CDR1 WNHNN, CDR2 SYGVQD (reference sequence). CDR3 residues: CASSEYGQGAEAFF. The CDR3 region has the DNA TGCGCCAGCAGTGAGTATGGACAGGGGGCTGAAGCTTTCTTT.